Listed below are T cell receptor beta chains from one sample, sequenced in a study of CD8+CD57+ T cells in acquired aplastic anemia. TCRdb redid the calling of the reads with MiXCR, one entry per CDR3 protein. The data show some 130,000 distinct CDR3 sequences, 40% to 45% seen once. Sequencing was carried out using sorted CD4+, CD8+, or CD8+CD57+ T cells (not recorded which) from PBMCs. These TCRs come from a human donor in good health, serving as a control. Both conserved end residues are part of each CDR3. The D gene is left open where the match is weak. Size is omitted from some rows. Given values are once, few, many or a class for expanded clones.

CASSRNPGPSYEQYF,TGTGCCAGCAGCAGAAATCCGGGACCATCCTACGAGCAGTACTTC,NA,TRBV7-7,TRBJ2-7,NA
CASSPTTYEQYF,TGTGCCAGCAGTCCGACAACCTACGAGCAGTACTTC,NA,TRBV6-4,TRBJ2-7,NA
CATSDPKESPGYTF,TGTGCCACCAGTGACCCCAAGGAAAGTCCTGGCTACACCTTC,many,TRBV24-1,TRBJ1-2,NA
CASSKLDRGDTEAFF,TGTGCCAGTAGCAAACTGGACAGGGGGGACACTGAAGCTTTCTTT,many,TRBV19,TRBJ1-1,TRBD1
CASSSTTGVREKLFF,TGCGCCAGCAGCTCAACGACGGGGGTCCGTGAAAAACTGTTTTTT,NA,TRBV5-1,TRBJ1-4,NA
CATTGRGLGYTF,TGTGCCACGACTGGCCGGGGGCTTGGCTACACCTTC,NA,TRBV24-1,TRBJ1-2,NA
CASGTKGDQPQYF,TGTGCCAGTGGCACGAAGGGAGATCAGCCCCAGTACTTC,NA,TRBV10-3,TRBJ2-5,NA
CASSSGSSSDTQYF,TGTGCCAGTTCAAGCGGGAGTTCATCGGATACGCAGTATTTT,many,TRBV19,TRBJ2-3,TRBD2
CASSLAGVPYEQYF,TGTGCCAGCAGCTTGGCCGGGGTTCCGTACGAGCAGTACTTC,NA,TRBV7-8,TRBJ2-7,NA
CASSLTGLMNTEAFF,TGTGCCAGTAGTTTGACAGGGCTGATGAACACTGAAGCTTTCTTT,few,TRBV19,TRBJ1-1,TRBD1
CASSVDRASEQFF,TGTGCCAGCAGCGTAGACAGGGCGAGTGAGCAGTTCTTC,many,TRBV9,TRBJ2-1,NA
CASSLALGGTTYEQYF,TGCGCCAGCAGCTTGGCTTTGGGGGGGACCACCTACGAGCAGTACTTC,many,TRBV5-1,TRBJ2-7,TRBD2
CSVEVGSVHYGYTF,TGCAGCGTTGAAGTAGGGTCAGTGCACTATGGCTACACCTTC,few,TRBV29-1,TRBJ1-2,NA
CASSCLPGQEQYF,TGCGCCAGCAGCTGCCTCCCTGGCCAGGAGCAGTACTTC,NA,TRBV4-1,TRBJ2-7,NA
CATSSRTGVSGANVLTF,TGTGCCACCAGCAGCAGGACAGGTGTCTCTGGGGCCAACGTCCTGACTTTC,NA,TRBV15,TRBJ2-6,TRBD1
CASSGPLAGGQETQYF,TGTGCCAGCAGCGGTCCGCTAGCGGGGGGTCAAGAGACCCAGTACTTC,many,TRBV5-4,TRBJ2-5,TRBD2
CASSLEGREQFF,TGTGCCAGCAGCTTAGAGGGGCGGGAGCAGTTCTTC,few,TRBV7-6,TRBJ2-1,NA
CASSRTDAYGYTF,TGTGCCAGCAGCCGAACAGATGCCTATGGCTACACCTTC,NA,TRBV11-3,TRBJ1-2,NA
CASSELAGAYEQYF,TGCGCCAGCAGTGAGCTAGCGGGAGCCTACGAGCAGTACTTC,NA,TRBV10-2,TRBJ2-7,TRBD2
CATSRDQQGQPQHF,TGTGCCACCAGCAGAGATCAACAGGGTCAGCCCCAGCATTTT,once,TRBV15,TRBJ1-5,NA
CASSGRWGTQYF,TGTGCCAGCTCCGGGCGATGGGGGACCCAGTACTTC,many,TRBV7-2,TRBJ2-5,NA
CASSLVGQGADTQYF,TGTGCCAGCAGCTTAGTAGGACAGGGGGCTGATACGCAGTATTTT,NA,TRBV7-8,TRBJ2-3,TRBD1
CSASRGGSMKGGYTF,TGCAGTGCTAGCCGGGGCGGATCCATGAAGGGTGGCTACACCTTC,few,TRBV20-1,TRBJ1-2,NA
CASSLAEDSSYEQYF,TGTGCTAGCAGCTTAGCGGAGGATAGCTCCTACGAGCAGTACTTC,NA,TRBV7-7,TRBJ2-7,NA
CASTPRGTYEQYF,TGTGCCAGCACCCCAAGGGGCACCTACGAGCAGTACTTC,many,TRBV7-9,TRBJ2-7,NA
CAWSVSPPDIQYF,TGTGCCTGGAGTGTATCCCCTCCGGACATTCAGTACTTC,few,TRBV30,TRBJ2-4,NA
CASSPRSGPSDTEELFF,TGCGCCAGCAGCCCCCGGTCGGGTCCTAGCGACACCGAGGAGCTGTTTTTT,NA,TRBV10-1,TRBJ2-2,NA
CASSDSFHLLTGELFF,TGCGCCAGCAGTGATAGTTTCCACCTCTTGACCGGGGAGCTGTTTTTT,many,TRBV10-1,TRBJ2-2,NA
CASSLVGLTNEQFF,TGTGCCAGCAGCTTAGTCGGTCTAACAAATGAGCAGTTCTTC,NA,TRBV11-2,TRBJ2-1,NA
CASSLTGYSYTF,TGTGCCAGCAGCCTGACAGGGTACAGCTACACCTTC,few,TRBV25-1,TRBJ1-2,TRBD1
CAHSRNTEAFF,TGTGCCCACTCACGGAACACTGAAGCTTTCTTT,few,TRBV30,TRBJ1-1,NA
CSAIISGSSRNIQYF,TGCAGTGCTATCATTTCTGGCTCGTCCAGAAACATTCAGTACTTC,NA,TRBV20-1,TRBJ2-4,NA
CASSYGQGSSGNTIYF,TGTGCCAGCAGCTACGGACAGGGTTCCTCTGGAAACACCATATATTTT,NA,TRBV11-1,TRBJ1-3,TRBD1
CSASDVSYEQYF,TGCAGTGCTAGTGACGTCAGCTACGAGCAGTACTTC,many,TRBV20-1,TRBJ2-7,NA
CASSDRQDQPQHF,TGTGCCAGTAGCGACAGGCAAGATCAGCCCCAGCATTTT,few,TRBV19,TRBJ1-5,NA
CAIGGGPYEQYF,TGTGCCATAGGGGGGGGGCCCTACGAGCAGTACTTC,NA,TRBV10-3,TRBJ2-7,NA
CASSLSGRIMNPEAFF,TGTGCCAGCAGTTTGTCTGGGAGGATCATGAACCCTGAAGCTTTCTTC,NA,TRBV12-3/TRBV12-4,TRBJ1-1,NA
CASSLRGGVGTQYF,TGTGCCAGCAGTTTAAGGGGCGGTGTAGGTACGCAGTATTTT,NA,TRBV27,TRBJ2-3,NA
CASSLEGTRVTGELFF,TGCGCCAGCAGCTTGGAGGGGACTAGAGTTACCGGGGAGCTGTTTTTT,NA,TRBV5-1,TRBJ2-2,TRBD2
CASAMGWTGELFF,TGTGCCAGCGCAATGGGTTGGACCGGGGAGCTGTTTTTT,many,TRBV6-1,TRBJ2-2,NA
CASSLALAGVHEQYF,TGTGCCAGCAGCTTAGCACTAGCGGGGGTCCACGAGCAGTACTTC,many,TRBV7-2,TRBJ2-7,TRBD2